This T cell receptor (beta chain) was profiled in a study of blood T cells in healthy people across ages. Study findings and constraints: Older age coincided with a roughly linear decline in TCR beta diversity per million T cells.

The CDR3 consists of 17 residues. V shed 5 bases, J shed 6 bases, and the junction held 14 bases outside the gene matches. The germline CDR1 and CDR2 sequences are SGHVS and FNYEAQ. Combining a sample-barcoded 5' primer with a J-beta primer mix, a second PCR ran for roughly 7 to 12 cycles. Using its own MiXCR run on the 5' RACE reads, TCRdb lists one record per CDR3 protein. The sample gives about 1.7 million distinct CDR3 sequences, roughly 27% of which show up once; 7.7% is in the top ten. This clonotype was observed a few times. Its antigen is unidentified. The J gene is TRBJ2-1, the V gene TRBV7-6; 9 positions match TRBD2. This sequence originates from a young woman in good health. Sequencing was carried out using blood. The CDR3 DNA reads TGTGCCAGCAGCCGGATAGGGGGCGGGGGGGGCGGCAATGAGCAGTTCTTC. It codes for CASSRIGGGGGGNEQFF.